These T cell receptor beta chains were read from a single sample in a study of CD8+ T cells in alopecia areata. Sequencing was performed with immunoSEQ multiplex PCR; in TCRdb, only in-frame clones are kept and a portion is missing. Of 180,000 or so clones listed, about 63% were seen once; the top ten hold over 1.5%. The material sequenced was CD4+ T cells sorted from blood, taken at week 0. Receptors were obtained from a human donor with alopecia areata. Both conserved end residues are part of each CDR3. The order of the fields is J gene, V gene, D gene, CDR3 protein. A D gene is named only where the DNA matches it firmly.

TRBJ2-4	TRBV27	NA	CASSLDSPGNIQYF
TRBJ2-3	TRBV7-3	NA	CASSPYLVGTDTQYF
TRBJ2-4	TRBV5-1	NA	CASSLDLDDNIQYF
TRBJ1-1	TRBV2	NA	CASAHRTVEAFF
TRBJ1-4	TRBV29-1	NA	CSVRMGLSNEKLFF
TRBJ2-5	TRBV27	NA	CASSLEAQGRETQYF
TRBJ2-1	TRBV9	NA	CASSVSRSNEQFF
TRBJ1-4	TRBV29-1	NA	CSVAAGATNEKLFF
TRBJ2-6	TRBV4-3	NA	CASSQVSTGANVLTF
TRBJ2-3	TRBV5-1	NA	CASSLSLGLSTDTQYF
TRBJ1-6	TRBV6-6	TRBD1	CASSSRQGWANSPLHF
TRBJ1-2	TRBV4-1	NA	CASSQENFVLDGYTF
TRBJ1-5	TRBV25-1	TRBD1	CASSPQGRNQPQHF
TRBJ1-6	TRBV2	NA	CASRAPPGSSYNSPLHF
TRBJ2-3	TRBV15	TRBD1	CATSGQGRSDTQYF
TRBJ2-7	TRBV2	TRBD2	CASRDSPGLVREQYF
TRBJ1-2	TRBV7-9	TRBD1	CASSSTGNYGYTF